This T cell receptor beta chain was sequenced in a study of identical twins. The CDR3 length is 15 residues. J was trimmed by 2 bases and V by 5 bases; bases with no gene match: 5. The germline V gene encodes CDR1 SGHAT and CDR2 FQNNGV. TCRdb processed the 5' RACE reads anew with MiXCR; each CDR3 protein has one entry. The data hold 500,000 or so distinct CDR3 sequences, with 12% to 15% observed a single time. This clonotype has only a few counts. The sample also formed part of further work on yellow fever vaccine responses in identical twins.

V usage is TRBV11-2 and J usage is TRBJ2-1, with 8 bases identical to TRBD2. The sample was CD4+ T cells sorted from blood. This TCR derives from a woman aged 18-35 years in good health. The DNA of the CDR3 is TGTGCCAGCAGCCCGGAGCGGGAGACCTACAATGAGCAGTTCTTC. Its translation is CASSPERETYNEQFF.